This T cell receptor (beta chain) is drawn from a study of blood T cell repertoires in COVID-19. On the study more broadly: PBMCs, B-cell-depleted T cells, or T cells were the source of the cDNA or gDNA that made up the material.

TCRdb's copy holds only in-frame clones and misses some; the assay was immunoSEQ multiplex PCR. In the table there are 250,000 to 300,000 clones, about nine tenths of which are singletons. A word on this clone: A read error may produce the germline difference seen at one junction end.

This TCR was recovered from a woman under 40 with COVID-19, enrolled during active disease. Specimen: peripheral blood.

CDR3 sequence (DNA): TGTGCTAGCAGCTTAGGGCCGGGACTAGCGTCCGGGGAGCTGTTTTTT. Its protein is CASSLGPGLASGELFF. The chain links TRBV7-7 to TRBJ2-2; 10 bases line up with TRBD2. Germline CDR1 reads SSHAT; CDR2 reads FNYEAQ (reference sequence). This CDR3 has 16 residues.